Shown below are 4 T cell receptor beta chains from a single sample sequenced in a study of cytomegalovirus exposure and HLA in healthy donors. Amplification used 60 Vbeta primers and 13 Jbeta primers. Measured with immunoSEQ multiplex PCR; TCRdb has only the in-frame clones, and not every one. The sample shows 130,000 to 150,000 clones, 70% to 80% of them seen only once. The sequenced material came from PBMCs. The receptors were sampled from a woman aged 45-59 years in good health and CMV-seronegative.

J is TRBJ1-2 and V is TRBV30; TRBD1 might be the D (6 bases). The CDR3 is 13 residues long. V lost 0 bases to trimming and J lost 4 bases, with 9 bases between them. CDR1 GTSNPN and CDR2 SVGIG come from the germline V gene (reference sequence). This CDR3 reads CAWSVGQSYGYTF. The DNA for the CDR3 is TGTGCCTGGAGTGTTGGACAGTCCTATGGCTACACCTTC.

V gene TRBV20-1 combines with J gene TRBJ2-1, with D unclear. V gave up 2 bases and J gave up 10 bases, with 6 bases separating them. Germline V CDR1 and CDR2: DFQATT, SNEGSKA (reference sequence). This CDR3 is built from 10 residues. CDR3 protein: CSARLLEQFF. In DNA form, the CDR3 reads TGCAGTGCTAGACTCTTGGAGCAGTTCTTC.

CDR3 DNA: TGTGCCAGCAGCCAAGAGCGGGAAATCCCCAATGAGCAGTTCTTC. As protein: CASSQEREIPNEQFF. The genes are TRBV4-2 and TRBJ2-1; possibly TRBD2 for D (6 bases). Trimming cost V 0 bases and J 6 bases, with 12 bases left between them. Germline CDR1 reads LGHNA; CDR2 reads YNFKEQ. The CDR3 sequence is 15 residues long.

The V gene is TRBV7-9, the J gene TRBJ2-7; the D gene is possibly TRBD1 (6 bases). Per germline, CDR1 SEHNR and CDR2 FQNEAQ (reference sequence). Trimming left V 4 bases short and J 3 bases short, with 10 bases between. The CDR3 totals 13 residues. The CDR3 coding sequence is TGTGCCAGCAGCTCGTGGACAGACTACGAGCAGTACTTC. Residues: CASSSWTDYEQYF.